What follows are 8 T cell receptor beta chains derived from one specimen sequenced in a study of early T cells in non-severe SARS-CoV-2 infection. TCRdb reprocessed the 5' RACE reads with MiXCR, giving one entry per CDR3 protein. The data contain roughly 60,000 distinct CDR3 sequences, around 6% of them seen just once; the ten biggest clones take up almost 7%. What was sequenced was whole blood. These receptor sequences come from an adult who was a healthcare worker with PCR-confirmed SARS-CoV-2 infection or an uninfected control (not recorded which).

This clonotype occurred many times. The gene calls are TRBV21-1 and TRBJ1-5. TRBV21-1 is a documented pseudogene. The CDR3 is 17 amino acids. The DNA for the CDR3 is TGTGCCAGCAGCCTAGACCAGGACGACGTCGGCAATCAGCCCCAGCATTTT. It is translated as CASSLDQDDVGNQPQHF.

This clonotype was counted ten times or more. The chain combines TRBV6-2 or TRBV6-3 with TRBJ2-7, with no clear D. The V gene lost 5 bases and the J gene lost 2 bases, with 19 bases spanning the gap. Per the germline V gene, CDR1 is MNHEY and CDR2 is SVGEGT. This CDR3 has 16 residues. This CDR3 is CASSTYSPRGTYEQYF. DNA for the CDR3: TGTGCCAGCAGTACCTACTCTCCGCGCGGAACCTACGAGCAGTACTTC.

The chain combines TRBV12-3 or TRBV12-4 with TRBJ1-2; tentatively, D is TRBD1 (6 bases). The CDR3 runs 15 residues. V was trimmed by 7 bases and J by 5 bases, leaving 20 bases between them. The CDR3: CASTFVSGRGYGYTF. The CDR3 coding sequence is TGTGCCAGCACCTTTGTGAGCGGCAGGGGATATGGCTACACCTTC.

This clonotype was recorded at least ten times. The chain links TRBV7-9 to TRBJ2-3, with unresolved D. Germline values: CDR1 SEHNR, CDR2 FQNEAQ (reference sequence). The length of the CDR3 is 15 residues. Trimming pared 5 bases from V and 0 bases from J, leaving 12 bases between. In DNA, the CDR3 is TGTGCCAGCAGCCTCGACACCTCTAGCACAGATACGCAGTATTTT. As protein: CASSLDTSSTDTQYF.

This clonotype has ten or more counts. The chain has TRBV20-1 and TRBJ1-2; 9 bases match TRBD1. The CDR3 has 13 amino acids. Germline V gene sequence: CDR1 DFQATT, CDR2 SNEGSKA (reference sequence). Trimming removed 6 bases from V and 8 bases from J; junction bases left unmatched: 10. DNA of the CDR3: TGCAGTGCCCCATTGGGGACAGGGATCGGCTACACCTTC. Encoded protein: CSAPLGTGIGYTF.

This clonotype was recorded at least ten times. This chain uses TRBV12-2 with TRBJ2-6. TRBV12-2 is a pseudogene segment. The CDR3 has 14 residues. This chain's CDR3 is CASRLGPGANVLTF. The CDR3 nucleotides are TGTGCAAGTCGCTTAGGGCCTGGGGCCAACGTCCTGACTTTC.

This clonotype was seen at least ten times. V gene TRBV10-3 combines with J gene TRBJ2-5; 14 nucleotides match TRBD2. The CDR3 has 14 amino acids. Germline loops: CDR1 ENHRY, CDR2 SYGVKD. J was trimmed by 2 bases and V by 10 bases; bases with no gene match: 3. The DNA of the CDR3 is TGTGCCACGAGGACTAGCGGGGGGCAAGAGACCCAGTACTTC. Translated, it gives CATRTSGGQETQYF.

This clonotype appeared many times. The chain combines TRBV12-3 or TRBV12-4 with TRBJ2-2; maybe TRBD1 (6 bases). This CDR3 is built from 14 residues. Between the trimmed V and J ends, which lost 2 bases and 6 bases, there was a span of 10 bases. CDR3 in DNA: TGTGCCAGCAGTTTACACAGGGTAGCCGGGGAGCTGTTTTTT. Protein: CASSLHRVAGELFF.